This TCR beta chain was obtained from a study of T cells in Graves' hyperthyroidism and ophthalmopathy. This clonotype has a count of ten or more. TCR beta CDR3 region amplification was performed from RNA transcripts. A first-round RT-PCR of the TCR CDR3 used the HTBI primer set. TCRdb analysed the multiplex PCR reads with MiXCR anew, one entry per CDR3 protein. The profile shows about 260,000 distinct CDR3 sequences, around 15% of them singletons. The V gene's germline CDR1 is SQVTM and CDR2 ANQGSEA. J was trimmed by 7 bases and V by 7 bases; bases with no gene match: 3. The CDR3 is 12 amino acids. The rearrangement uses TRBV29-1 and TRBJ2-4, with 11 bases fitting TRBD1. This clonotype was sampled from a woman under 30 with Graves' ophthalmopathy. Material for sequencing was blood. The CDR3 region is CSAGQGANIQYF. Written as DNA, the CDR3 is TGCAGCGCCGGACAGGGGGCGAACATTCAGTACTTC.